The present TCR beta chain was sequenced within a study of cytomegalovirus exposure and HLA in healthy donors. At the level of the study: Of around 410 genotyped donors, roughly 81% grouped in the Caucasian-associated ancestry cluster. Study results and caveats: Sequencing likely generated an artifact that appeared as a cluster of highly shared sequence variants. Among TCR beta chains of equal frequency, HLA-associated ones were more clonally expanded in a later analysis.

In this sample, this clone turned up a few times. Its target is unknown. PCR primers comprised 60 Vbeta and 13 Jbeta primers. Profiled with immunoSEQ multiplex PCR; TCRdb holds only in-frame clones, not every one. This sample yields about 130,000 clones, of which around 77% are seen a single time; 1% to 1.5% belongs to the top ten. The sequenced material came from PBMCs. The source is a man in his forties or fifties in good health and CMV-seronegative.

The chain's CDR3 is CASSLGPVQISGANVLTF. The CDR3 coding sequence is TGCGCCAGCAGCTTGGGTCCAGTACAGATCTCTGGGGCCAACGTCCTGACTTTC. This chain links TRBV5-1 with TRBJ2-6; D gene ambiguous. V shed 0 bases and J shed 0 bases, with 13 bases lying between them. The CDR3 runs 18 residues. Germline assignment: CDR1 SGHRS and CDR2 YFSETQ.